This is a list of T cell receptor beta chains from one sample in a study of radiotherapy plus CTLA-4 blockade in lung cancer. TCRdb keeps only in-frame clones here, not all; method: immunoSEQ multiplex PCR. The sample holds about 48,000 clones, about 81% seen once. This specimen was peripheral blood, taken from a patient treated with radiotherapy plus ipilimumab. The receptor set was obtained from a human donor with non-small cell lung cancer who had stable disease on radiotherapy plus ipilimumab. Each CDR3 is given with its conserved first and last residue. Each record gives: D gene, J gene, V gene, clone size, CDR3 DNA, CDR3 protein. A D gene is named only where the DNA matches it firmly. Not all rows give a size; the values are once, few, many and, for expanded clones, a class.

NA,TRBJ2-7,TRBV4-3,NA,TGCGCCAGCAGCCAAGGGGAGTTCTCCTACGAGCAGTACTTC,CASSQGEFSYEQYF
NA,TRBJ1-1,TRBV19,NA,TGTGCCAGTAGTACCGACAGGCAACTTAACACTGAAGCTTTCTTT,CASSTDRQLNTEAFF
TRBD1,TRBJ2-7,TRBV2,NA,TGTGCCAGCAGCAAAAGGGACAGCCCCTACGAGCAGTACTTC,CASSKRDSPYEQYF
NA,TRBJ2-6,TRBV25-1,NA,TGTGCCAGCAATGGGGGAGGCTCTGGGGCCAACGTCCTGACTTTC,CASNGGGSGANVLTF
TRBD2,TRBJ2-1,TRBV5-1,NA,TGCGCCAGCAACTTAGGACTAGCGGGACCTGACAATGAGCAGTTCTTC,CASNLGLAGPDNEQFF
NA,TRBJ2-7,TRBV19,NA,TGTGCCAGTAGTATAGGGGCAGCCCTTTCCTACGAGCAGTACTTC,CASSIGAALSYEQYF
TRBD2,TRBJ2-2,TRBV5-1,few,TGCGCCAGCAGCTTGGACGGGAGGGGGTCAATCGGGGAGCTGTTTTTT,CASSLDGRGSIGELFF
NA,TRBJ1-5,TRBV27,few,TGTGCCAGCAGTTTAGGAGGGAGTAATCAGCCCCAGCATTTT,CASSLGGSNQPQHF
NA,TRBJ2-1,TRBV2,NA,TGTGCCAGCAGTCAGGACTCGTACTACAATGAGCAGTTCTTC,CASSQDSYYNEQFF
TRBD1,TRBJ2-7,TRBV4-2,NA,TGTGCCAGCAGCCAAGGCTGGACAGGGGCGTTATACGAGCAGTACTTC,CASSQGWTGALYEQYF
TRBD1,TRBJ1-4,TRBV10-3,NA,TGTGCCATCACCGACAGGGTTAATGAAAAACTGTTTTTT,CAITDRVNEKLFF
TRBD1,TRBJ1-2,TRBV28,NA,TGTGCCAGCAGGACAGGGGGCGCTATAAGCTACACCTTC,CASRTGGAISYTF
NA,TRBJ1-3,TRBV5-1,NA,TGCGCCAGCAGCTCCGGACAGGGAAACACCATATATTTT,CASSSGQGNTIYF
NA,TRBJ2-7,TRBV12-2,few,TGTGCAAGTCGCTTTCTCCTAGTAGAAGACGAGCAGTACTTC,CASRFLLVEDEQYF
NA,TRBJ2-7,TRBV14,NA,TGTGCCAGCAGCCAAACCCTGCCCGCGAGGGCCTCCTACGAGCAGTACTTC,CASSQTLPARASYEQYF
TRBD1,TRBJ1-1,TRBV19,NA,TGTGCCAGTAGTACAAACGCAGGGGGGAACACTGAAGCTTTCTTT,CASSTNAGGNTEAFF
TRBD2,TRBJ2-1,TRBV9,NA,TGTGCCAGCAGCGTTAGCGGGACCTCCTACAATGAGCAGTTCTTC,CASSVSGTSYNEQFF
NA,TRBJ1-2,TRBV2,NA,TGTGCCAGCAGTGAAGGCGGACAGTTCCACTATGGCTACACCTTC,CASSEGGQFHYGYTF
NA,TRBJ2-5,TRBV9,NA,TGTGCCAGCAGCGTCGACGGACAGTACCAAGAGACCCAGTACTTC,CASSVDGQYQETQYF
TRBD2,TRBJ2-5,TRBV5-4,once,TGTGCCAGCAGCGGGACTAGCGGGGTAAAAGAGACCCAGTACTTC,CASSGTSGVKETQYF
NA,TRBJ1-5,TRBV30,NA,TGTGCCTGGAGTCAGAATCTACCGGCGGGTCGGCCCCAGCATTTT,CAWSQNLPAGRPQHF
NA,TRBJ2-7,TRBV30,NA,TGTGCCTGGAGCGGGGGGCTAGCGTCCCCCTACGAGCAGTACTTC,CAWSGGLASPYEQYF
TRBD1,TRBJ2-2,TRBV18,NA,TGTGCCAGCTCACCCCGACAGGGAGTGAACACCGGGGAGCTGTTTTTT,CASSPRQGVNTGELFF
NA,TRBJ1-3,TRBV2,NA,TGTGCCAGCAGTGCACCCTCTGAGGGGGTCGGAAACACCATATATTTT,CASSAPSEGVGNTIYF
NA,TRBJ1-1,TRBV7-2,NA,TGTGCCAGCAGAAGGGGACACACGAACACTGAAGCTTTCTTT,CASRRGHTNTEAFF
NA,TRBJ2-5,TRBV9,NA,TGTGCCAGCAGCGTAGATGGAGGGGTTGAGACCCAGTACTTC,CASSVDGGVETQYF
NA,TRBJ1-1,TRBV19,few,TGTGCCAGTAGTATAGCGGGGGAAGACACTGAAGCTTTCTTT,CASSIAGEDTEAFF
NA,TRBJ2-3,TRBV18,NA,TGTGCCAGCTCACCCAAGGGGCCAGATACGCAGTATTTT,CASSPKGPDTQYF
NA,TRBJ1-2,TRBV5-4,NA,TGTGCCAGCAGCGGTACAGGACAAGATGGCTACACCTTC,CASSGTGQDGYTF
NA,TRBJ2-7,TRBV28,few,TGTGCCAGCAGTCCCCTCCTCGCGTCCTACGAGCAGTACTTC,CASSPLLASYEQYF
NA,TRBJ2-3,TRBV2,NA,TGTGCCAGCAGTGTCCCTTCCCTAGGGGGAGTGACAGATACGCAGTATTTT,CASSVPSLGGVTDTQYF
NA,TRBJ1-1,TRBV6-1,once,TGTGCCAGCATTCTGCCCGGGGGGGCTGGGGGAGCTTTCTTT,CASILPGGAGGAFF
TRBD2,TRBJ2-1,TRBV7-6,NA,TGTGCCAGCAGCTTGCTAGCGGGACCAGACTACAATGAGCAGTTCTTC,CASSLLAGPDYNEQFF